Shown below are 14 T cell receptor beta chains from a single sample sequenced in a study of T cell responses to AZD1222 COVID-19 vaccine. Sequencing used immunoSEQ multiplex PCR; TCRdb keeps in-frame clones, though not all of them. This table holds tens of thousands of clones, approximately 80% found once. Material: peripheral blood, obtained on day 0 of AZD1222 vaccination. The receptors were sampled from an adult in good health.

This chain connects TRBV7-8 to TRBJ2-1; 9 bases fit TRBD2. V lost 1 base and J lost 4; bases outside the gene matches: 2. CDR1 and CDR2 from the germline V gene are SGHVS and FQNEAQ. The CDR3 length is 15 residues. The CDR3 here is CASSLVLAGYNEQFF. Here the CDR3 DNA reads TGTGCCAGCAGCTTAGTCCTAGCGGGGTACAATGAGCAGTTCTTC.

The CDR3 loop is CASSSPGTVTRNEQFF. Here the CDR3 DNA reads TGTGCCAGCAGTTCCCCCGGGACAGTGACCCGTAATGAGCAGTTCTTC. The J gene is TRBJ2-1, the V gene TRBV2; 7 nucleotides agree with TRBD1. The CDR3 runs to 16 residues. Looked up from germline, CDR1 is SNHLY and CDR2 is FYNNEI. J gave up 7 bases and V 5 bases, and 14 bases lay outside the gene matches. Drawing the rest from reference TRBV2 and TRBJ2-1, the complete variable domain is EPEVTQTPSHQVTQMGQEVILRCVPISNHLYFYWYRQILGQKVEFLVSFYNNEISEKSEIFDDQFSVERPDGSNFTLKIRSTKLEDSAMYFCASSSPGTVTRNEQFFGPGTRLTVL.

This clone was observed a single time. The chain links TRBV5-6 to TRBJ1-1; D possibly corresponds to TRBD1 (6 bases). From germline, CDR1 is SGHDT and CDR2 YYEEEE. CDR3 length: 13 amino acids. The V end lost 1 base, the J end lost 4 bases, and 8 bases lay between the germline ends. As DNA, the CDR3 is TGTGCCAGCAGCTTGACAGGGACCACTGAAGCTTTCTTT. Translated, it gives CASSLTGTTEAFF. Looking up the rest from reference TRBV5-6 and TRBJ1-1 gives the full variable domain: DAGVTQSPTHLIKTRGQQVTLRCSPKSGHDTVSWYQQALGQGPQFIFQYYEEEERQRGNFPDRFSGHQFPNYSSELNVNALLLGDSALYLCASSLTGTTEAFFGQGTRLTVV.

The chain combines TRBV5-1 with TRBJ1-3; the D is unclear. Trimming took off 0 bases at V and 2 bases at J, with 6 bases between the two ends. CDR1 SGHRS and CDR2 YFSETQ come from the germline V gene. The CDR3 runs 14 residues. CDR3 sequence (DNA): TGCGCCAGCAGCTTGGATGGGACTGGAAACACCATATATTTT. This encodes CASSLDGTGNTIYF.

This sequence joins TRBV3-1 (or the pseudogene TRBV3-2) and TRBJ2-3; D is unresolved. Germline assignment: CDR1 LGHDT and CDR2 YNNKEL (reference sequence). Trimming pared 4 bases from V and 4 bases from J, leaving 21 bases between. The CDR3 runs 17 residues. The CDR3 coding sequence is TGTGCCAGCAGCCTACGCAGGACGTCAGTGGTCCCAGATACGCAGTATTTT. Translated, it gives CASSLRRTSVVPDTQYF.

The rearrangement links TRBV25-1 to TRBJ1-2, with a possible D match to TRBD1 (6 bases). The CDR3 spans 13 residues. V dropped 8 bases and J dropped 4 bases, with 14 bases sitting between them. Germline V gene sequence: CDR1 MGHDK, CDR2 SYGVNS. The CDR3 DNA sequence: TGTGCCAGCGGGCAGGACAGACCCTATGGCTACACCTTC. It encodes CASGQDRPYGYTF.

This chain links TRBV5-1 with TRBJ1-1; D unresolved. Germline values: CDR1 SGHRS, CDR2 YFSETQ. Trimming left V 0 bases short and J 0 bases short, with 9 bases between. The CDR3 runs 15 residues. Here the CDR3 DNA reads TGCGCCAGCAGCTTGGGTTGGGGTATGAACACTGAAGCTTTCTTT. It is translated as CASSLGWGMNTEAFF.

This clone appeared once. The V call is TRBV19, the J call TRBJ1-2; D is unresolved. CDR1 and CDR2 from the germline V gene are LNHDA and SQIVND (reference sequence). This CDR3 region has 15 residues. Trimming left V 6 bases short and J 4 bases short, with 18 bases between. CDR3: CASSLSSGGRYGYTF. The CDR3 DNA reads as TGTGCCAGTAGCCTCAGTTCTGGAGGACGCTATGGCTACACCTTC.

In DNA form, the CDR3 reads TGTGCCAGCAGCCCTCGCACAGATACGCAGTATTTT. Translated: CASSPRTDTQYF. The chain combines TRBV5-4 with TRBJ2-3; D uncertain. V lost 4 bases, J lost 1 base, and 4 bases lay in between. Per germline, CDR1 SGHNT and CDR2 YYREEE (reference sequence). CDR3 length: 12 amino acids.

The CDR3 DNA is TGTGCCTGGAGTGTATCCAAGGGGTCCTTTTCACCCCTCCACTTT. Protein: CAWSVSKGSFSPLHF. The chain uses TRBV30 and TRBJ1-6; maybe TRBD1 (5 bases). Trimming removed 0 bases from V and 9 bases from J, with 15 bases in between. The germline CDR1 and CDR2 sequences are GTSNPN and SVGIG (reference sequence). This CDR3 is built from 15 residues. Using reference TRBV30 and TRBJ1-6 for the parts outside the CDR3, the full variable domain is SQTIHQWPATLVQPVGSPLSLECTVEGTSNPNLYWYRQAAGRGLQLLFYSVGIGQISSEVPQNLSASRPQDRQFILSSKKLLLSDSGFYLCAWSVSKGSFSPLHFGNGTRLTVT.

The chain uses TRBV5-6 and TRBJ2-2; D possibly corresponds to TRBD2 (5 bases). V was shortened by 6 bases and J by 0 bases, with 12 bases between the two germline ends. This CDR3 region has 15 residues. Germline V CDR1 and CDR2: SGHDT, YYEEEE. This chain's CDR3 is CASTSWGANTGELFF. DNA of the CDR3: TGTGCCAGCACCTCATGGGGAGCGAACACCGGGGAGCTGTTTTTT.

Worth noting for this clone: An end of the junction differs from the germline gene, which may be a read error. CDR3 in DNA: TGTGCCAGCAGCTTATCCTCCTTGACTGAAGCTTTCTTT. Encoded protein: CASSLSSLTEAFF. The chain couples TRBV28 to TRBJ1-1; D is uncertain. The CDR3 covers 13 residues. Germline V gene data show CDR1 as MDHEN and CDR2 as SYDVKM. The full variable domain, its missing parts supplied by reference TRBV28 and TRBJ1-1, is DVKVTQSSRYLVKRTGEKVFLECVQDMDHENMFWYRQDPGLGLRLIYFSYDVKMKEKGDIPEGYSVSREKKERFSLILESASTNQTSMYLCASSLSSLTEAFFGQGTRLTVV.

The chain combines TRBV27 with TRBJ1-2, with 9 bases matching TRBD1. Germline CDR1 MNHEY, CDR2 SMNVEV (reference sequence). This CDR3 spans 15 amino acids. The trim removed 6 bases at V and 5 bases at J, leaving 10 bases unmatched. The CDR3 nucleotides read TGTGCCAGCAGCTCCACCACAGGGGGCGCGTATGGCTACACCTTC. Translation: CASSSTTGGAYGYTF.

For the CDR3, the DNA is TGTGCCAGCAGCTTTGTGCCAGGGATGGACACCGGGGAGCTGTTTTTT. It is translated as CASSFVPGMDTGELFF. The chain recombines TRBV7-9 with TRBJ2-2, with D maybe TRBD1 (5 bases). The V end lost 3 bases, the J end lost 3 bases, and 14 bases lay between the germline ends. The CDR3 extends over 16 amino acids. CDR1 and CDR2 from the germline V gene are SEHNR and FQNEAQ (reference sequence).